This T cell receptor (beta chain) is drawn from a study of blood T cell repertoires in COVID-19. Profiling relied on immunoSEQ multiplex PCR, and the TCRdb table lists in-frame clones only, not all of them. The sample consists of about 230,000 clones, around 84% of them appearing once. The CDR3 contains 13 residues. V dropped 3 bases and J dropped 4; count of bases not matched to a gene: 3. Germline CDR1 and CDR2: SGDLS and YYNGEE. This TCR was sampled from a man in his forties or fifties with acute or convalescent COVID-19. Material: peripheral blood. The chain links TRBV9 to TRBJ1-2; 7 nucleotides agree with TRBD1. This CDR3 is CASSEGQSYGYTF. Here the CDR3 DNA reads TGTGCCAGCAGCGAGGGACAGTCCTATGGCTACACCTTC.